These T cell receptor beta chains were read from a single sample in a study of T-cell memory formation after mild COVID-19. Each CDR3 protein gets one entry after TCRdb re-called the 5' RACE reads with MiXCR. The table records 310,000 or so distinct CDR3 sequences, less than 20% of them present only once. Sequenced material: PBMCs or a T cell subset sorted from them (not recorded which). All receptors derive from a man younger than 35 who had mild COVID-19 (a few samples of this study predate the infection). Cell type and time point are not known. Each CDR3 is given with its conserved first and last residue. D genes are given only for firm matches. Clone size is shown for a subset of rows, as once, few, many or a class of expanded clone.

clone size	J gene	D gene	V gene	CDR3 protein	CDR3 DNA
few	TRBJ1-1	NA	TRBV29-1	CSVVEVGVTEAFF	TGCAGCGTTGTGGAGGTTGGGGTCACTGAAGCTTTCTTT
few	TRBJ1-3	TRBD1	TRBV7-9	CASSLGQGAHHF	TGTGCCAGCAGCTTGGGCCAGGGGGCGCACCATTTT
NA	TRBJ2-3	NA	TRBV19	CASSITTSSTDTQYF	TGTGCCAGTAGTATAACGACTAGTAGCACAGATACGCAGTATTTT
NA	TRBJ2-7	NA	TRBV7-9	CASSLAREAYEQYF	TGTGCCAGCAGCTTAGCCAGGGAGGCCTACGAGCAGTACTTC
NA	TRBJ1-3	NA	TRBV6-6	CASNAVEPGNTIYF	TGTGCCAGCAACGCCGTGGAACCTGGAAACACCATATATTTT
NA	TRBJ2-3	TRBD2	TRBV4-3	CASSQVLKRGSTDTQYF	TGCGCCAGCAGCCAAGTTTTGAAGCGGGGTAGCACAGATACGCAGTATTTT
NA	TRBJ2-3	TRBD1	TRBV7-2	CASSPNRDRRLTDTQYF	TGTGCCAGCAGCCCTAACCGGGACAGGCGATTGACAGATACGCAGTATTTT
once	TRBJ2-1	TRBD2	TRBV7-7	CASSRGLAGRFYNEQFF	TGTGCTAGCAGCCGAGGACTAGCGGGGAGATTTTACAATGAGCAGTTCTTC
NA	TRBJ2-1	NA	TRBV11-2	CASSQYGATYNEQFF	TGTGCCAGCAGTCAGTACGGGGCTACCTACAATGAGCAGTTCTTC
many	TRBJ2-7	TRBD2	TRBV10-3	CAISESTSGPYEQYF	TGTGCCATCAGTGAGTCCACTAGCGGGCCCTACGAGCAGTACTTC
few	TRBJ2-3	NA	TRBV6-1	CASSEEGGSGRNTDTQYF	TGTGCCAGCAGTGAAGAGGGAGGATCCGGAAGGAACACAGATACGCAGTATTTT
NA	TRBJ2-5	TRBD2	TRBV6-5	CASSYLGLQETQYF	TGTGCCAGCAGTTACCTGGGACTACAAGAGACCCAGTACTTC
many	TRBJ1-1	NA	TRBV5-4	CASSRPFLKQGTEAFF	TGTGCCAGCAGCCGTCCTTTTTTAAAACAGGGTACTGAAGCTTTCTTT
NA	TRBJ2-5	TRBD1	TRBV5-6	CASSPDRGLQETQYF	TGTGCCAGCAGCCCGGACAGGGGGCTCCAAGAGACCCAGTACTTC
NA	TRBJ1-1	NA	TRBV6-5	CASSYGARAEAFF	TGTGCCAGCAGTTACGGGGCCCGCGCTGAAGCTTTCTTT
NA	TRBJ2-3	NA	TRBV6-5	CASSYWGRTDTQYF	TGTGCCAGCAGTTACTGGGGGCGCACAGATACGCAGTATTTT
few	TRBJ2-2	NA	TRBV7-6	CASSLLGEATGELFF	TGTGCCAGCAGCTTACTTGGAGAAGCCACCGGGGAGCTGTTTTTT
once	TRBJ2-7	TRBD2	TRBV6-5	CASSLAGATYEQYF	TGTGCCAGCAGCCTAGCGGGGGCGACCTACGAGCAGTACTTC
few	TRBJ1-1	NA	TRBV5-6	CASSQGFATEAFF	TGTGCCAGCAGTCAGGGGTTCGCCACTGAAGCTTTCTTT
NA	TRBJ1-1	NA	TRBV5-4	CASRPSGNTEAFF	TGTGCCAGCAGACCTAGTGGGAACACTGAAGCTTTCTTT
NA	TRBJ1-5	TRBD1	TRBV5-5	CASSRGQGISNQPQHF	TGTGCCAGCAGCAGGGGACAGGGGATTTCCAATCAGCCCCAGCATTTT
NA	TRBJ2-2	NA	TRBV7-9	CASSSTDGELFF	TGTGCCAGCAGCTCGACAGACGGGGAGCTGTTTTTT
NA	TRBJ2-5	NA	TRBV7-2	CASSLSLATRETQYF	TGTGCCAGCAGCTTATCCCTGGCGACTAGAGAGACCCAGTACTTC
few	TRBJ2-1	NA	TRBV3-1	CASSQDFRGGGTTF	TGTGCCAGCAGCCAAGATTTCAGGGGCGGGGGAACAACGTTC
many	TRBJ1-4	NA	TRBV5-6	CASSLRSTNEKLFF	TGTGCCAGCAGCTTGAGGTCAACTAATGAAAAACTGTTTTTT
many	TRBJ1-1	TRBD1	TRBV20-1	CSARDPARGLDEAFF	TGCAGTGCTAGAGACCCAGCAAGGGGGCTGGATGAAGCTTTCTTT
many	TRBJ2-6	NA	TRBV28	CATAGFSGANVLTF	TGTGCCACCGCGGGGTTCTCTGGGGCCAACGTCCTGACTTTC
NA	TRBJ2-3	TRBD2	TRBV4-1	CASSLGLQRGSTDTQYF	TGCGCCAGCAGCCTGGGCCTCCAGCGGGGGAGCACAGATACGCAGTATTTT
few	TRBJ1-2	NA	TRBV4-2	CASSQEGGYTF	TGTGCCAGCAGCCAAGAGGGGGGCTACACCTTC